The T cell receptor (beta chain) described here comes from a study of T cells in narcolepsy. General study results and limits: Same-patient CSF and blood CD4+ T cell clonotypes included HCRT-specific and TRIB2-specific autoreactive ones.

A note on this clone: Its antigen is unknown. The junction and the germline gene differ at one end; a read error may be behind it.

The protocol was immunoSEQ multiplex PCR, while the TCRdb copy is restricted to in-frame clones and leaves out a portion. The sample lists approximately 32,000 clones; around 87% were seen once. The sample consisted of CD45RA- memory CD4+ T cells from PBMCs. The receptor was derived from a human donor with narcolepsy.

The CDR3 DNA is TGTGCCAGCAGCTTGTTGTACTCAGGGTTTGCCAAAAACATTCAGTGCTTC. Its protein product is CASSLLYSGFAKNIQCF. The chain is built from TRBV5-6 and TRBJ2-4, with D possibly being TRBD1 (5 bases). Germline V gene sequence: CDR1 SGHDT, CDR2 YYEEEE. The CDR3 loop spans 17 amino acids.